This T cell receptor beta chain stems from a study of neurological immune-mediated disorders. V was cut by 1 base and J by 10 bases, with 14 bases left in between. This CDR3 has 15 amino acids. Germline V gene sequence: CDR1 MGHRA, CDR2 YSYEKL. With regard to this clonotype: Its antigen is still unknown.

Findings and limits, study-wide: The repertoires of 18 of 34 multiple sclerosis patients were placed by phylogenetic grouping in a single related-CDR3 cluster, which may be a signature. No CDR3 amino acid sequences recurred among expanded clones across subjects, suggesting private repertoires in all groups.

Synthesis of cDNA used 5'RACE (with 10-nucleotide random UMIs). The authors obtained over 160 million TCR-beta sequences from 15-18 subjects per sequencing run. TCRdb called the 5' RACE reads again in MiXCR, with one record for every CDR3 protein. The sample lists under 45,000 distinct CDR3 sequences, about 4.1% occurring once. This receptor was identified in a man aged 25 to 40 with multiple sclerosis. This chain joins TRBV4-1 and TRBJ1-6; D remains ambiguous. Material: PBMCs. The CDR3 is CASSQGYGEGSPLHF. The CDR3 DNA reads TGCGCCAGCAGCCAAGGGTACGGGGAGGGCTCACCCCTCCACTTT.